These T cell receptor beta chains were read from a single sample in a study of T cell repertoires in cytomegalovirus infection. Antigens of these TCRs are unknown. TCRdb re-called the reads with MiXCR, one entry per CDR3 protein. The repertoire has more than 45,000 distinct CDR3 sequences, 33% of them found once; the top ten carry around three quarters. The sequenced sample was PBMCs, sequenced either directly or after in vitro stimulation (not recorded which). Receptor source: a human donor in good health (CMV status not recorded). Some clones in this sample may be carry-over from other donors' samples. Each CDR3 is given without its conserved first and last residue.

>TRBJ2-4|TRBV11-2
ASSFWRERKNIQY
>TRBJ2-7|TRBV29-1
STVSGTSNEQY
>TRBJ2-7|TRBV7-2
ASSPRLDGEQY
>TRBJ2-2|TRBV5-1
ASSYLGQNTGELF
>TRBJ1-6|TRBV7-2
ASSLQTATPLH
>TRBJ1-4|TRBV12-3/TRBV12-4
ASSSQGIELF
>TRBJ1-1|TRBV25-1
ASSAGQLTNTEAF
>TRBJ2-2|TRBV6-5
ASSYWGLGDTGELF
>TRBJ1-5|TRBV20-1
SAQGQGPDQPQH
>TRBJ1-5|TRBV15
ATSTYTGNQPQH
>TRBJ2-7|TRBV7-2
ASSLSSQGGYEQY
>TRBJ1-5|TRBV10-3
AIAGTYSNQPQH
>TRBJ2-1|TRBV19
ASSLSELLYNEQF
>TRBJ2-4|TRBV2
ASGRGGRSNIQY
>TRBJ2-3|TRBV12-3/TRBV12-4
ASSSRGRETDTQY
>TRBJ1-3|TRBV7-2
ASSPRARDRTGNTIY
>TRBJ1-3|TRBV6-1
ASSIAGAGNTIY
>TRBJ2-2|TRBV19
ASSIFPGTGELF
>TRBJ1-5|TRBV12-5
ASGLVRDGKSYSNQPQH
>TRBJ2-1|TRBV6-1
ASTWTGTNEQF
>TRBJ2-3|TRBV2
ASSAEDTQY
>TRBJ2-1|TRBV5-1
ASSLEQISNEQF
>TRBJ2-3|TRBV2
ASSEFSDTQY
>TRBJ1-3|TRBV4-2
ASSHPPGNTIY
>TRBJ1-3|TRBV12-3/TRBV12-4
ASSPPRVEGNTIY
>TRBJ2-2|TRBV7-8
ASSPKRGLAGEGTGELF
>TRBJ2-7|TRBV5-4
ASSLGQGAREQY
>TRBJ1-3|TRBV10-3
AISESITGSSGNTIY
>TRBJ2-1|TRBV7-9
ASSFTQGYNEQF
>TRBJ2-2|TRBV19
ASSKFFANTGELF
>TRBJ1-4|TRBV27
ASSSPGLREKLF
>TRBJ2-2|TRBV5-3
ASSSGTSGGSNTGELF
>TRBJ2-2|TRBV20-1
SARRTGELF